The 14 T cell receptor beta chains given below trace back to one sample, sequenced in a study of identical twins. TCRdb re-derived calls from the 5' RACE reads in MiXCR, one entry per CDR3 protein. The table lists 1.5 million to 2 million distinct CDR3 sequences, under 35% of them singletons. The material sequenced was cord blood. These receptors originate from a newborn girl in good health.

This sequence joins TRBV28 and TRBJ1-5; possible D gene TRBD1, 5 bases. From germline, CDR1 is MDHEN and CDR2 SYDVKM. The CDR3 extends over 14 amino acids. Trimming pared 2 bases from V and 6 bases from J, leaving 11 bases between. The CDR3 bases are TGTGCCAGCAGTTTAACGCAGGGTAGTCAGCCCCAGCATTTT. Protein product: CASSLTQGSQPQHF.

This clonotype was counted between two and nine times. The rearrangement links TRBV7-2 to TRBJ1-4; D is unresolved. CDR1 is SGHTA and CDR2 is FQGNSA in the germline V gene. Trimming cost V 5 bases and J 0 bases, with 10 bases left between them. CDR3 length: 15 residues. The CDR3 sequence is CASSPMGTTNEKLFF. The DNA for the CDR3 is TGTGCCAGCAGCCCGATGGGGACAACTAATGAAAAACTGTTTTTT.

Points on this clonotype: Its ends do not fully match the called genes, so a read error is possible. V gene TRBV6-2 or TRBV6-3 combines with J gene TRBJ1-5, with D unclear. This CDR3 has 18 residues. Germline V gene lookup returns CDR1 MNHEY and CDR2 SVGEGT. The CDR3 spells CACSYKFGELISNQPQHF. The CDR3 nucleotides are TGTGCCTGCAGTTACAAGTTCGGGGAGCTGATTAGCAATCAGCCCCAGCATTTT.

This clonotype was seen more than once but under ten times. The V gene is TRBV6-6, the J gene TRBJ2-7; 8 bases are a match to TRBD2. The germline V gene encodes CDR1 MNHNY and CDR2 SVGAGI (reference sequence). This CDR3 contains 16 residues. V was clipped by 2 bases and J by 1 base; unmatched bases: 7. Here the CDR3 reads CASSYATGTRSYEQYF. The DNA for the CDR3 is TGTGCCAGCAGTTACGCTACCGGGACTAGGTCCTACGAGCAGTACTTC.

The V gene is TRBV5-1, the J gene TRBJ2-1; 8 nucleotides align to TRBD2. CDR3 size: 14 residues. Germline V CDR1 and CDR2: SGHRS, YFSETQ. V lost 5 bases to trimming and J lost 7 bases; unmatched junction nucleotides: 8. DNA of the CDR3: TGCGCCAGCAGGGGACTAGTCGGGTATAATGAGCAGTTCTTC. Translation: CASRGLVGYNEQFF.

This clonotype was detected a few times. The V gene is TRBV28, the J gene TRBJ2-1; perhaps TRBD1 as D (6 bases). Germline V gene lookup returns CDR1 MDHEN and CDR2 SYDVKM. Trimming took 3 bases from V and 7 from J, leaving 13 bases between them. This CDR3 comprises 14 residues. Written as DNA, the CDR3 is TGTGCCAGCAGTTTGTCTTCAGGGGTAAATGAGCAGTTCTTC. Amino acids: CASSLSSGVNEQFF.

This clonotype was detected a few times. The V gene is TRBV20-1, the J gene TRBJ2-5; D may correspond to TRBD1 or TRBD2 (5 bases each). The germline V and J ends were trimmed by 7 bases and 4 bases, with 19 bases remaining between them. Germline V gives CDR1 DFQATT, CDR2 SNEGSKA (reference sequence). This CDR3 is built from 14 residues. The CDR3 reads CSGGPRVRGETQYF. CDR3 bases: TGCAGTGGGGGCCCCAGGGTACGGGGAGAGACCCAGTACTTC.

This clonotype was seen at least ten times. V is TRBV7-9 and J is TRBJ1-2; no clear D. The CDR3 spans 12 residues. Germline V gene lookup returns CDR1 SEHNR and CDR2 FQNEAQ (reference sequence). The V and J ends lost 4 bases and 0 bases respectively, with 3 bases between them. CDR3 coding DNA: TGTGCCAGCAGCTATGCTAACTATGGCTACACCTTC. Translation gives CASSYANYGYTF.

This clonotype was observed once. CDR3 loop: CSASRPTTGELFF. Written as DNA, the CDR3 is TGCAGTGCTAGTCGGCCCACCACCGGGGAGCTGTTTTTT. V gene TRBV20-1 combines with J gene TRBJ2-2; D remains ambiguous. The germline V gene encodes CDR1 DFQATT and CDR2 SNEGSKA (reference sequence). This CDR3 has 13 amino acids. Between the trimmed V and J ends, which lost 3 bases and 4 bases, there was a span of 9 bases.

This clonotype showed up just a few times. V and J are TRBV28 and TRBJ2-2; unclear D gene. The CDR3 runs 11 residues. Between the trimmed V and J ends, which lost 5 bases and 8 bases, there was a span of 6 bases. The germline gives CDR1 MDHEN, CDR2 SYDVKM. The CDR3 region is CASSDSGELFF. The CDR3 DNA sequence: TGTGCCAGCAGTGATTCTGGGGAGCTGTTTTTT.

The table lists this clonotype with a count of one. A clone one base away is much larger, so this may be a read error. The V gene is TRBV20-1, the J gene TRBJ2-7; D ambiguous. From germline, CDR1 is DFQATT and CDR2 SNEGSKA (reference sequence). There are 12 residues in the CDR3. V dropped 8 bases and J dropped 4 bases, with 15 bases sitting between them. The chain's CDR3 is CSTYVRTYEQYF. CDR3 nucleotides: TGCAGTACTTACGTTCGGACGTACGAGCAGTACTTC.

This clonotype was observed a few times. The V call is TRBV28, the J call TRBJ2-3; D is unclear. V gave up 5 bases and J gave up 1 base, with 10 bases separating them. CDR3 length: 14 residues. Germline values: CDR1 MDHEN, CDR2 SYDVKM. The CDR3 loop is CASSSWLGTDTQYF. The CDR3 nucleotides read TGTGCCAGCAGTAGCTGGTTGGGCACAGATACGCAGTATTTT. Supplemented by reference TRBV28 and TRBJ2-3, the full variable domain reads DVKVTQSSRYLVKRTGEKVFLECVQDMDHENMFWYRQDPGLGLRLIYFSYDVKMKEKGDIPEGYSVSREKKERFSLILESASTNQTSMYLCASSSWLGTDTQYFGPGTRLTVL.

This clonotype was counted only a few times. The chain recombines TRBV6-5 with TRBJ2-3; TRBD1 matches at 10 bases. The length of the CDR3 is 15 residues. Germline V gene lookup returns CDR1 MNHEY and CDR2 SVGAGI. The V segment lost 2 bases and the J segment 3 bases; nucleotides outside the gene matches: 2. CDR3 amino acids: CASSYGDRGTDTQYF. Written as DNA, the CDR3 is TGTGCCAGCAGTTACGGGGACAGGGGAACAGATACGCAGTATTTT.

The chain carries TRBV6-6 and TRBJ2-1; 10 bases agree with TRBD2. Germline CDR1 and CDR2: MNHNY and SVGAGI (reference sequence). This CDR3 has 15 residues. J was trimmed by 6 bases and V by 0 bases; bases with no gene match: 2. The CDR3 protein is CASSYSSGGFNEQFF. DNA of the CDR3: TGTGCCAGCAGTTACTCTAGCGGGGGGTTCAATGAGCAGTTCTTC.